This TCR beta chain is drawn from a study of graft-versus-host responses after intestinal transplantation. As for the study in general: Anti-thymocyte globulin induction was given to all recipients, followed by tacrolimus and steroids for around three years.

Method: immunoSEQ multiplex PCR; TCRdb's copy keeps in-frame clones and lacks some. The sample contains 15,000 or so clones, 80% to 95% of which appear only once. CDR3 length: 13 amino acids. J lost 11 bases, V lost 2 bases, and 6 bases had no gene match. Per the germline V gene, CDR1 is MNHNY and CDR2 is SVGAGI (reference sequence). The specimen comprised PBMCs, sampled about 32 months after intestinal transplantation. The clonotype originates from a human patient who received an intestinal transplant, so some T cells may come from the graft donor. This chain uses TRBV6-6 with TRBJ2-1; 7 bases line up with TRBD1. The CDR3 bases are TGTGCCAGCAGTTACGCTACAGGGGAGCAGCAGTTCTTC. This encodes CASSYATGEQQFF.